This TCR beta chain was captured by sequencing in a study of control samples from healthy donors and cancer patients. Generated by immunoSEQ multiplex PCR, the TCRdb table keeps only in-frame clones and is missing some. In the table there are 260,000 or so clones, roughly four fifths of which are singletons. This CDR3 has 14 residues. In germline, CDR1 is SGHRS, CDR2 YFSETQ. The J segment lost 4 bases and the V segment lost 5 bases, leaving 5 bases of the junction unmatched. The clonotype was recovered from a woman aged 60 to 75 with lung cancer. Sequenced material: PBMCs. J is TRBJ2-1 and V is TRBV5-1, with TRBD2 matching over 8 bases. CDR3 nucleotide sequence: TGCGCCAGCAGAATGGGCGGGGGGTACAATGAGCAGTTCTTC. Translated: CASRMGGGYNEQFF.